One sample yielded the 23 T cell receptor beta chains listed below, sequenced in a study of blood T cell repertoires in COVID-19. Assay used: immunoSEQ multiplex PCR; TCRdb lists only in-frame clones, some missing. Counted here are some 200,000 clones, approximately 81% occurring once; the ten biggest clones make up 15% to 20%. Sample: peripheral blood. These receptors were obtained from an elderly woman with active or convalescent COVID-19.

This sequence joins TRBV6-4 and TRBJ1-2; tentative D call: TRBD1 (5 bases). The length of the CDR3 is 15 residues. Trimming took off 3 bases at V and 3 bases at J, with 14 bases between the two ends. Germline CDR1 and CDR2: MRHNA and SNTAGT. CDR3 DNA sequence: TGTGCCAGCAGTGAAGGGGCAGGGTCCCACTATGGCTACACCTTC. Translating gives CASSEGAGSHYGYTF.

The genes are TRBV19 and TRBJ2-1, with 8 bases identical to TRBD1. Germline lookup yields CDR1 LNHDA and CDR2 SQIVND (reference sequence). The CDR3 is 16 residues long. J gave up 4 bases and V 4 bases, and 9 bases lay outside the gene matches. CDR3 amino acids: CASSRDRGTSYNEQFF. Written as DNA, the CDR3 is TGTGCCAGTAGTAGAGACAGGGGCACAAGTTACAATGAGCAGTTCTTC. Using reference TRBV19 and TRBJ2-1 for the parts outside the CDR3, the full variable domain is DGGITQSPKYLFRKEGQNVTLSCEQNLNHDAMYWYRQDPGQGLRLIYYSQIVNDFQKGDIAEGYSVSREKKESFPLTVTSAQKNPTAFYLCASSRDRGTSYNEQFFGPGTRLTVL.

The chain recombines TRBV5-5 with TRBJ2-5; 8 bases align to TRBD2. Unmatched junction bases numbered 6, after V lost 4 bases and J lost 4 bases. The germline V gene encodes CDR1 SGHKS and CDR2 YYEKEE (reference sequence). The length of the CDR3 is 14 residues. The CDR3 DNA is TGTGCCAGCAGCACTGCCGGGACTAGAGAGACCCAGTACTTC. It yields the protein CASSTAGTRETQYF.

The V gene is TRBV6-5, the J gene TRBJ2-7; 10 nucleotides match TRBD1. The CDR3 runs to 15 residues. V trimming: 6 bases; J trimming: 7 bases; junction bases outside the gene matches: 12. Per the germline V gene, CDR1 is MNHEY and CDR2 is SVGAGI. The CDR3 reads CASSRWTGGMQEQYF. For the CDR3, the DNA is TGTGCCAGCAGCCGATGGACAGGGGGTATGCAAGAGCAGTACTTC.

The gene calls are TRBV4-2 and TRBJ2-7, with 8 nucleotides matching TRBD1. Trimming cost V 4 bases and J 3 bases; bases outside gene matches: 8. The CDR3 covers 15 residues. Per the germline V gene, CDR1 is LGHNA and CDR2 is YNFKEQ. The CDR3 region is CASSRQGTGNYEQYF. The CDR3 DNA follows: TGTGCCAGCAGCCGTCAAGGGACAGGTAACTACGAGCAGTACTTC.

Written as DNA, the CDR3 is TGTGCCAGCTCACCCTTCGGACAGGGGAGGGCCACGAACACTGAAGCTTTCTTT. It translates to CASSPFGQGRATNTEAFF. The chain has TRBV18 and TRBJ1-1; TRBD1 aligns across 9 bases. Germline V gives CDR1 KGHSH, CDR2 LQKENI. V dropped 3 bases and J dropped 1; count of bases not matched to a gene: 12. The CDR3 has 18 residues. The variable domain in full, with the rest retrieved from reference TRBV18 and TRBJ1-1, is NAGVMQNPRHLVRRRGQEARLRCSPMKGHSHVYWYRQLPEEGLKFMVYLQKENIIDESGMPKERFSAEFPKEGPSILRIQQVVRGDSAAYFCASSPFGQGRATNTEAFFGQGTRLTVV.

The rearrangement joins TRBV7-2 to TRBJ2-5, with 10 bases matching TRBD1. The CDR3 is made up of 15 amino acids. Per the germline V gene, CDR1 is SGHTA and CDR2 is FQGNSA. Unmatched junction bases numbered 4, after V lost 3 bases and J lost 3 bases. Here the CDR3 reads CASSFSGTGEETQYF. The CDR3 bases are TGTGCCAGCAGCTTCTCCGGGACAGGGGAAGAGACCCAGTACTTC.

This clone occurred a few times. The rearrangement uses TRBV5-4 and TRBJ1-6, with TRBD1 matching over 12 bases. V gave up 4 bases and J gave up 10 bases; unmatched junction bases: 9. Germline lookup yields CDR1 SGHNT and CDR2 YYREEE (reference sequence). This CDR3 is built from 16 residues. The CDR3 loop is CASSAAGTGGFSPLHF. CDR3 bases: TGTGCCAGCAGCGCGGCCGGGACAGGGGGCTTCTCACCCCTCCACTTT.

This clone was counted only a few times. The V call is TRBV5-1, the J call TRBJ2-5; D unresolved. Trimming shortened V by 4 bases and J by 4 bases, and 14 bases separated the two germline ends. The CDR3 contains 14 residues. The germline gives CDR1 SGHRS, CDR2 YFSETQ. CDR3 region: CASSPQTRPETQYF. DNA of the CDR3: TGCGCCAGCAGCCCGCAGACAAGGCCAGAGACCCAGTACTTC.

This chain joins TRBV15 and TRBJ1-2; D gene ambiguous. V was shortened by 3 bases and J by 3 bases, with 11 bases between the two germline ends. Germline V gene lookup returns CDR1 LNHNV and CDR2 YYDKDF (reference sequence). The length of the CDR3 is 14 residues. In DNA form, the CDR3 reads TGTGCCACCAGCAGTCCCGGGAGAGACTATGGCTACACCTTC. Protein sequence: CATSSPGRDYGYTF.

The chain joins TRBV29-1 to TRBJ1-4; D is uncertain. V was trimmed by 1 base and J by 8 bases, leaving 11 bases between them. CDR3 length: 13 amino acids. The germline CDR1 and CDR2 sequences are SQVTM and ANQGSEA. The CDR3 protein is CSVEGITGEKLFF. The CDR3 bases are TGCAGCGTTGAAGGTATCACGGGGGAAAAACTGTTTTTT.

The V call is TRBV11-3, the J call TRBJ1-2, with TRBD1 matching over 8 bases. This CDR3 has 16 amino acids. J was trimmed by 3 bases and V by 5 bases; bases with no gene match: 11. Germline CDR1 is SGHNT and CDR2 is YENEEA. The CDR3 reads CASSETDRAFHYGYTF. The CDR3 DNA reads TGTGCCAGCAGCGAAACGGACAGGGCGTTCCACTATGGCTACACCTTC. Based on the CDR3 plus reference TRBV11-3 and TRBJ1-2, the full variable domain is EAGVVQSPRYKIIEKKQPVAFWCNPISGHNTLYWYLQNLGQGPELLIRYENEEAVDDSQLPKDRFSAERLKGVDSTLKIQPAELGDSAVYLCASSETDRAFHYGYTFGSGTRLTVV.

The V call is TRBV4-3, the J call TRBJ2-1; TRBD2 aligns across 13 bases. After removal of 0 bases from V and 7 bases from J, the junction contained 9 bases not matched to a gene. Germline CDR1 LGHNA, CDR2 YSLEER. The CDR3 covers 18 residues. CDR3 in DNA: TGCGCCAGCAGCCAAGATGTAGGACTAGCGGGAGATCGTAATGAGCAGTTCTTC. It yields the protein CASSQDVGLAGDRNEQFF.

The genes are TRBV5-1 and TRBJ1-3; no clear D gene. The CDR3 has 17 residues. Germline V gene lookup returns CDR1 SGHRS and CDR2 YFSETQ. Trimming took 5 bases from V and 0 from J, leaving 18 bases between them. The CDR3 DNA follows: TGCGCCAGCAGTTTAACCGGGTCCTTAAGCTCTGGAAACACCATATATTTT. The encoded protein is CASSLTGSLSSGNTIYF.

V gene TRBV20-1 combines with J gene TRBJ2-1; weak D call: TRBD2 (6 bases). The V gene's germline CDR1 is DFQATT and CDR2 SNEGSKA (reference sequence). CDR3 length: 14 amino acids. Trimming removed 3 bases at V and 4 bases at J, with 13 bases between. CDR3 DNA: TGCAGTGCTAGTGTTGCGGGAATTTACAATGAGCAGTTCTTC. It encodes CSASVAGIYNEQFF.

Points on this clone: This same CDR3 is encoded by further DNA sequences in the sample. J is TRBJ1-5 and V is TRBV7-2; TRBD1 aligns across 10 bases. CDR1 and CDR2 from the germline V gene are SGHTA and FQGNSA. The CDR3 covers 14 residues. V gave up 4 bases and J gave up 4 bases; unmatched junction bases: 1. CDR3: CASSSDRGNQPQHF. CDR3 coding DNA: TGTGCCAGCAGCTCGGACAGGGGGAATCAGCCCCAGCATTTT.

In regard to this clone: Given a much more abundant clone one base away, this may be a read error. The CDR3 DNA follows: TGTGCCAGCAGCTTAGCAGGGGACACTGAAGCTTTCTTT. Translation gives CASSLAGDTEAFF. V usage is TRBV7-2 and J usage is TRBJ1-1; D is perhaps TRBD1 (5 bases). Trimming took off 0 bases at V and 3 bases at J, with 5 bases between the two ends. Germline-derived CDR1 and CDR2 are SGHTA and FQGNSA. The length of the CDR3 is 13 residues. The entire variable domain, with the rest obtained from reference TRBV7-2 and TRBJ1-1, is as follows: GAGVSQSPSNKVTEKGKDVELRCDPISGHTALYWYRQSLGQGLEFLIYFQGNSAPDKSGLPSDRFSAERTGGSVSTLTIQRTQQEDSAVYLCASSLAGDTEAFFGQGTRLTVV.

Here the CDR3 reads CASSLASSGGPNEQYF. CDR3 nucleotides: TGTGCCAGCAGCTTAGCGTCTAGCGGGGGGCCCAACGAGCAGTACTTC. This chain joins TRBV11-3 and TRBJ2-7, with 11 bases identical to TRBD2. In germline, CDR1 is SGHNT, CDR2 YENEEA. The CDR3 totals 16 residues. V gave up 1 base and J gave up 5 bases; unmatched junction bases: 7.

This clone showed up just once. This chain connects TRBV29-1 to TRBJ1-2; possible D gene TRBD1, 6 bases. Germline values: CDR1 SQVTM, CDR2 ANQGSEA. This CDR3 has 14 amino acids. The V end was cut by 6 bases, the J end by 0 bases, with 14 bases between. The CDR3 region has the DNA TGCAGCGTCCAACGGGACACCTCTAACTATGGCTACACCTTC. This translates into CSVQRDTSNYGYTF.

The sample holds a few counts of this clone. The chain employs TRBV2 and TRBJ1-5, with 8 bases matching TRBD1. Germline CDR1 is SNHLY and CDR2 is FYNNEI. The CDR3 covers 16 residues. J was trimmed by 0 bases and V by 7 bases; bases with no gene match: 8. CDR3 nucleotide sequence: TGTGCCAGCAAAGACAGGGGCGGTTATAGCAATCAGCCCCAGCATTTT. Its translation: CASKDRGGYSNQPQHF.

CDR3 bases: TGCGCCAGCAGCTTGGTCTTGAACACTGAAGCTTTCTTT. Its translation is CASSLVLNTEAFF. The gene calls are TRBV5-1 and TRBJ1-1; D is undetermined. With 0 bases removed from V and 0 bases from J, the gap between germline ends came to 3 bases. The germline CDR1 and CDR2 sequences are SGHRS and YFSETQ. This CDR3 has 13 amino acids.

The V and J genes are TRBV11-2 and TRBJ2-1; D might be TRBD2 (5 bases). This CDR3 comprises 16 residues. CDR1 and CDR2 from the germline V gene are SGHAT and FQNNGV. Trimming cost V 3 bases and J 7 bases, with 19 bases left between them. For the CDR3, the DNA is TGTGCCAGCAGCTTGGGAGACCTGCCATATATAAATGAGCAGTTCTTC. It is translated as CASSLGDLPYINEQFF.

The chain links TRBV5-8 to TRBJ1-5, with a possible D match to TRBD1 (5 bases). Trimming removed 0 bases at V and 3 bases at J, with 13 bases between. Germline V gives CDR1 SGHTS, CDR2 YDEGEE. This CDR3 has 16 residues. CDR3 protein: CASSLAMGRVNQPQHF. CDR3 nucleotides: TGTGCCAGCAGCTTGGCAATGGGCAGGGTCAATCAGCCCCAGCATTTT.